The 13 T cell receptor beta chains presented below share a single source sample, sequenced in a study of cytomegalovirus exposure and HLA in healthy donors. In the PCR, 60 Vbeta and 13 Jbeta primers were used. The table came from immunoSEQ multiplex PCR; TCRdb's copy has only in-frame clones and leaves some out. The repertoire holds approximately 170,000 clones, with around 78% as singletons. The sequenced sample was PBMCs. These receptors came from a woman in her 30s in good health and CMV-seropositive.

The chain couples TRBV4-3 to TRBJ1-4; 7 bases line up with TRBD1. The CDR3 is made up of 17 amino acids. The V segment lost 0 bases and the J segment 8 bases; nucleotides outside the gene matches: 12. The germline CDR1 and CDR2 sequences are LGHNA and YSLEER. The CDR3 protein is CASSQETLTGWPEKLFF. The CDR3 DNA reads as TGCGCCAGCAGCCAAGAGACCTTGACAGGGTGGCCGGAAAAACTGTTTTTT.

This sequence joins TRBV7-6 and TRBJ1-3, with a weak D call TRBD1 (6 bases). CDR1 SGHVS and CDR2 FNYEAQ come from the germline V gene. The V end lost 1 base, the J end lost 7 bases, and 14 bases lay between the germline ends. This CDR3 comprises 15 residues. The CDR3: CASSLGGGGGNTIYF. As DNA, the CDR3 is TGTGCCAGCAGCTTAGGAGGTGGGGGCGGCAACACCATATATTTT.

This chain links TRBV27 with TRBJ1-5, with a possible D match to TRBD1 (5 bases). Germline CDR1 is MNHEY and CDR2 is SMNVEV (reference sequence). Trimming pared 4 bases from V and 7 bases from J, leaving 11 bases between. The CDR3 loop spans 13 amino acids. In DNA, the CDR3 is TGTGCCAGCAGTTGGGGGGTGAGGCAGCCCCAGCATTTT. Encoded protein: CASSWGVRQPQHF.

The rearrangement links TRBV29-1 to TRBJ1-1; 7 bases are shared with TRBD1. Trimming cost V 8 bases and J 1 base; bases outside gene matches: 7. The CDR3 covers 13 residues. Germline CDR1 SQVTM, CDR2 ANQGSEA. The CDR3: CSPLRGENTEAFF. CDR3 DNA: TGCAGCCCCCTCAGGGGGGAGAACACTGAAGCTTTCTTT.

This rearrangement joins TRBV4-1 to TRBJ2-7; 11 nucleotides match TRBD2. Unmatched junction bases numbered 5, after V lost 0 bases and J lost 4 bases. The CDR3 spans 16 residues. Germline values: CDR1 MGHRA, CDR2 YSYEKL. This CDR3 reads CASSQDPWTSGYEQYF. CDR3 nucleotide sequence: TGCGCCAGCAGCCAAGATCCTTGGACTAGCGGGTACGAGCAGTACTTC.

The chain couples TRBV5-1 to TRBJ2-5; 8 positions agree with TRBD1. The CDR3 has 15 residues. Germline trimming cut 4 bases from V and 7 bases from J; bases unmatched to any gene: 12. CDR1 is SGHRS and CDR2 is YFSETQ in the germline V gene. CDR3 region: CASSTTGADGGTQYF. In DNA form, the CDR3 reads TGCGCCAGCAGCACGACAGGGGCCGACGGGGGGACCCAGTACTTC.

The V call is TRBV7-2, the J call TRBJ1-2; maybe TRBD1 (5 bases). This CDR3 comprises 15 residues. CDR1 and CDR2 from the germline V gene are SGHTA and FQGNSA. V gave up 1 base and J gave up 8 bases, with 17 bases separating them. The CDR3: CASSLVQGRIMGYTF. For the CDR3, the DNA is TGTGCCAGCAGCTTAGTTCAGGGCAGGATTATGGGCTACACCTTC.

This clone was seen more than once but under ten times. The rearrangement joins TRBV29-1 to TRBJ1-4; a weak D match, TRBD1 (5 bases). Trimming cost V 2 bases and J 11 bases, with 9 bases left between them. This CDR3 contains 11 residues. The germline V gene encodes CDR1 SQVTM and CDR2 ANQGSEA. The CDR3 sequence: CSVEMAGKLFF. The CDR3 region has the DNA TGCAGCGTTGAAATGGCAGGGAAACTGTTTTTT.

This clone has a single count. V usage is TRBV5-6 and J usage is TRBJ2-5, with D tentatively TRBD1 (6 bases). Deletions cut 3 bases from V and 5 bases from J, with 14 bases between. The CDR3 is 14 residues long. Germline CDR1 SGHDT, CDR2 YYEEEE. CDR3 residues: CASSSDRQEETQYF. CDR3 sequence (DNA): TGTGCCAGCAGCTCGGACCGACAGGAGGAGACCCAGTACTTC.

The chain has TRBV7-9 and TRBJ1-4, with TRBD1 as a possible D gene (6 bases). Trimming took 3 bases from V and 8 from J, leaving 19 bases between them. From germline, CDR1 is SEHNR and CDR2 FQNEAQ (reference sequence). The CDR3 totals 16 residues. DNA of the CDR3: TGTGCCAGCAGCTTCCCCCCGGCAGGGGTGAGCGAAAAACTGTTTTTT. Translation: CASSFPPAGVSEKLFF.

The gene calls are TRBV5-1 and TRBJ2-3; tentative D call: TRBD1 (5 bases). This CDR3 spans 13 amino acids. V shed 6 bases and J shed 7 bases, with 15 bases lying between them. Germline V gene lookup returns CDR1 SGHRS and CDR2 YFSETQ. The CDR3: CASTTQGANTQYF. CDR3 nucleotides: TGCGCCAGCACAACCCAGGGTGCAAATACGCAGTATTTT.

This clone was detected only once. This chain uses TRBV5-6 with TRBJ2-3; D might be TRBD1 (6 bases). V was trimmed by 0 bases and J by 4 bases, leaving 15 bases between them. Germline values: CDR1 SGHDT, CDR2 YYEEEE. The CDR3 is 16 amino acids. The CDR3 spells CASSLADSQGPDTQYF. CDR3 coding DNA: TGTGCCAGCAGCTTGGCAGATTCACAGGGTCCAGATACGCAGTATTTT.

CDR3 amino acids: CASSVGAVNEKLFF. CDR3 in DNA: TGTGCCAGCAGCGTTGGGGCAGTAAATGAAAAACTGTTTTTT. This chain joins TRBV9 and TRBJ1-4; D is possibly TRBD1 (5 bases). This CDR3 spans 14 amino acids. The germline V gene has CDR1 SGDLS and CDR2 YYNGEE. Trimming shortened V by 2 bases and J by 5 bases, and 10 bases separated the two germline ends.